This T cell receptor beta chain was obtained from a study of blood T cell repertoires in COVID-19. Generated by immunoSEQ multiplex PCR, the TCRdb table keeps only in-frame clones and is missing some. The table has more than 300,000 clones, around nine tenths seen once. J gave up 5 bases and V 4 bases, and 0 bases lay outside the gene matches. The CDR3 is made up of 12 amino acids. Per the germline V gene, CDR1 is SQVTM and CDR2 is ANQGSEA. The source is a woman under 30 who had recovered from COVID-19. The chain joins TRBV29-1 to TRBJ2-3, with 10 bases aligning to TRBD2. Sequenced material: PBMCs or T cells enriched from blood (not recorded which). The CDR3 nucleotides read TGCAGCGTTGGACTAGCGGGAGATACGCAGTATTTT. It yields the protein CSVGLAGDTQYF.